The following is a T cell receptor (beta chain) sequence with its context. Its recognized antigen is unknown. Qualities for individual bases were not recorded, and no much larger clone is one base off. Enrolling through a virtual design, the prospective study's participants ranged in age from roughly 18 to 90 years and lived across about two dozen United States geographic areas. In the prospective study, participants were assigned to cohorts based on the clinical history participants reported in a screening survey and a study questionnaire. Recovered participants in ImmuneRACE Cohort 3 were defined by two consecutive negative NP/OP PCR tests, clearance by a healthcare professional, or resolution of symptoms. Mobile phlebotomists in the prospective study collected whole blood, serum and a nasopharyngeal or oropharyngeal swab from every participant. Participants in the prospective study had the option to provide additional blood draws and questionnaires over a roughly 2-month period. Before DNA extraction, blood samples from the prospective study were shipped at room temperature or frozen.

For this chain, trimming is 8 bases at the V end and 6 bases at the J end, and the number of junction bases without a gene match is 7. The germline V gene gives CDR1 as ENHRY and CDR2 as SYGVKD. Taken from cysteine to phenylalanine, the CDR3 has 14 residues. Of all the DNA, just the CDR3 is kept, 42 bases in frame from base 1. The data derive from a study of blood T cell repertoires in COVID-19 (dated by TCRdb to the early 2020s). Some background on the complete study: The collaborator samples originated in the United States, Italy and Spain and spanned the acute and convalescent phases of COVID-19. The sample metadata nearly always contained a de-identified subject ID, COVID-19 status, age in years and sex. Deeply sampled blood TCRbeta repertoires from subjects exposed to, actively infected with, or recovered from COVID-19 were included in the dataset. The prospective study material was composed of cDNA or gDNA derived from T cells, B-cell-depleted T cells, or PBMCs. The samples were drawn from two sources: the first 160 participants of the ongoing ImmuneRACE study, and about 1,300 subjects contributed by 6 global collaborators. Where HLA class I and class II types were available, the types were taken from metadata supplied by the sample provider, not from assay-based typing. A freely available public database, intended as a resource for researchers studying the immune response to SARS-CoV-2, is where the repertoires were released. The full study reports these points: The amount of clinical and demographic metadata varied by source and participant and was provided uncurated.

TCRbeta CDR3 regions were amplified from genomic DNA using the immunoSEQ Assay, a bias-controlled multiplex PCR. The paper's processing steps were these. Within the assay, amplification of reference gene primers was used to estimate how many nucleated cells each sample contained. To quantify the absolute abundance of each unique TCRbeta CDR3 rearrangement, sequence reads were collapsed and filtered. For each sample, productive Simpson clonality was calculated by taking the square root of Simpson's diversity index across productive rearrangements. TCRdb provides this immuneACCESS table in a form limited to in-frame rearrangements. Some clones are lacking; in checked studies, under half of them reflect an unresolved V gene, and why the rest are absent is not known. The D gene and trimming were derived from the DNA, and the V and J assignments and clone size from that table. The sample includes about 220,000 clones, with about 87% observed a single time. The ten most abundant clones make up about 2.6% of the sample.

The origin of this receptor is a woman in her twenties or thirties who had recovered from COVID-19. This sequence uses TRBV10-3 and TRBJ2-3; 11 of the junction bases match TRBD2. Material: PBMCs or T cells enriched from blood (not recorded which). The CDR3 sequence is CAISFSGGADTQYF. In nucleotides, the sequence is TGTGCCATCTCATTTAGCGGGGGGGCGGATACGCAGTATTTT.